The 30 T cell receptor beta chains below all came from one sample that was sequenced in a study of shared clonotypes between healthy human individuals. Measured with immunoSEQ multiplex PCR; TCRdb has only the in-frame clones, and not every one. The sample carries over a million clones, about 96% recorded once. Sequenced sample: naive CD4+ T cells sorted from blood. Indicated subset: CD45RA+ positively selected. These receptors all stem from a man aged 30 to 45 in good health.

Only one count was recorded for this clone. This chain links TRBV11-2 with TRBJ2-6; unclear D gene. Germline V lookup: CDR1 SGHAT, CDR2 FQNNGV. The CDR3 length is 14 residues. The V and J ends lost 2 bases and 4 bases respectively, with 6 bases between them. The DNA for the CDR3 is TGTGCCAGCAGCTTAAGGGTGGGGGCCAACGTCCTGACTTTC. Protein sequence: CASSLRVGANVLTF.

This chain links TRBV11-2 with TRBJ1-2; D is perhaps TRBD1 (6 bases). V shed 5 bases and J shed 4 bases, with 8 bases lying between them. Germline assignment: CDR1 SGHAT and CDR2 FQNNGV. CDR3 length equals 12 residues. This CDR3 reads CASSATGYGYTF. For the CDR3, the DNA is TGTGCCAGCAGCGCGACAGGCTATGGCTACACCTTC.

Note on this clone: Other DNA sequences from this sample encode an identical CDR3 as well. This chain links TRBV10-3 with TRBJ2-2; D tentatively fits TRBD1 or TRBD2 (5 bases each). V was trimmed by 8 bases and J by 1 base, leaving 11 bases between them. The CDR3 spans 14 residues. Per the germline V gene, CDR1 is ENHRY and CDR2 is SYGVKD. CDR3 protein: CAIRGAGNTGELFF. In DNA form, the CDR3 reads TGTGCCATCCGGGGCGCGGGGAACACCGGGGAGCTGTTTTTT.

This clone was detected once. The V call is TRBV10-2, the J call TRBJ2-3; D tentatively fits TRBD1 or TRBD2 (7 bases each). This CDR3 is built from 14 residues. V was clipped by 6 bases and J by 4 bases, with 14 bases between them. Germline V gives CDR1 WSHSY, CDR2 SAAADI. The CDR3 protein is CASSEGGGADTQYF. The CDR3 DNA sequence: TGCGCCAGCAGCGAGGGAGGGGGCGCAGATACGCAGTATTTT.

The chain links TRBV27 to TRBJ2-7; tentatively, D is TRBD1 or TRBD2 (5 bases each). Per the germline V gene, CDR1 is MNHEY and CDR2 is SMNVEV (reference sequence). Deletions cut 6 bases from V and 7 bases from J, with 13 bases between. The CDR3 contains 12 residues. Here the CDR3 reads CASRRDRREQYF. CDR3 nucleotide sequence: TGTGCCAGCAGAAGGGACCGCAGAGAGCAGTACTTC.

The chain combines TRBV21-1 with TRBJ2-4. TRBV21-1 counts as a pseudogene. This CDR3 has 18 amino acids. The CDR3, as DNA: TGTGCCAGCAGCAAAGCTAGTCCCCAGATGATGGCCAAAAACATTCAGTACTTC. Translation: CASSKASPQMMAKNIQYF.

This chain links TRBV5-1 with TRBJ2-2; D may be TRBD1 (5 bases). The CDR3 contains 15 residues. CDR1 and CDR2 from the germline V gene are SGHRS and YFSETQ. Trimming took 7 bases from V and 2 from J, leaving 15 bases between them. The CDR3 region has the DNA TGCGCCAGCCTCCAGTCAGGACAAAACACCGGGGAGCTGTTTTTT. Its protein product is CASLQSGQNTGELFF.

The rearrangement uses TRBV27 and TRBJ1-5; a weak D match, TRBD1 (6 bases). Trimming stripped 3 bases from V and 10 bases from J, with 13 bases between. The length of the CDR3 is 13 residues. Germline V gene sequence: CDR1 MNHEY, CDR2 SMNVEV (reference sequence). As DNA, the CDR3 is TGTGCCAGCAGTTTGTCCCGGGGGCTACCCCAGCATTTT. Its translation is CASSLSRGLPQHF.

V is TRBV11-2 and J is TRBJ1-2, with D tentatively TRBD1 (5 bases). CDR3 length equals 15 residues. Germline V gene lookup returns CDR1 SGHAT and CDR2 FQNNGV. V was cut by 1 base and J by 3 bases, with 12 bases left in between. CDR3 protein: CASSLVGTLDYGYTF. The DNA of the CDR3 is TGTGCCAGCAGCTTAGTCGGGACCTTAGACTATGGCTACACCTTC. Variable domain in full (rest from reference TRBV11-2 and TRBJ1-2): EAGVAQSPRYKIIEKRQSVAFWCNPISGHATLYWYQQILGQGPKLLIQFQNNGVVDDSQLPKDRFSAERLKGVDSTLKIQPAKLEDSAVYLCASSLVGTLDYGYTFGSGTRLTVV.

The gene calls are TRBV4-1 and TRBJ2-3; D call uncertain. The germline CDR1 and CDR2 sequences are MGHRA and YSYEKL. Trimming shortened V by 3 bases and J by 0 bases, and 16 bases separated the two germline ends. The CDR3 spans 17 residues. CDR3 in DNA: TGCGCCAGCAGCCATATATCTGGACCCCTCAGCACAGATACGCAGTATTTT. It yields the protein CASSHISGPLSTDTQYF.

The chain carries TRBV27 and TRBJ2-7; 9 positions agree with TRBD2. V dropped 6 bases and J dropped 0; count of bases not matched to a gene: 6. CDR1 and CDR2 (germline): MNHEY, SMNVEV (reference sequence). The CDR3 totals 15 residues. This CDR3 reads CASRGGRDLSYEQYF. CDR3 DNA sequence: TGTGCCAGCAGGGGCGGGAGGGACCTCTCCTACGAGCAGTACTTC.

The V and J genes are TRBV6-1 and TRBJ1-5; no reliable D call. CDR3 length: 13 amino acids. In germline, CDR1 is MNHNS, CDR2 SASEGT. The V and J ends lost 7 bases and 0 bases respectively, with 7 bases between them. The CDR3 nucleotides are TGTGCCAGCATACTAAATAGCAATCAGCCCCAGCATTTT. Encoded protein: CASILNSNQPQHF.

The chain recombines TRBV29-1 with TRBJ2-1, with D hard to call. V was pared by 5 bases and J by 0 bases, with 8 bases between. CDR1 and CDR2 (germline): SQVTM, ANQGSEA. CDR3 length: 13 residues. The CDR3 DNA reads TGCAGCGTTTTGCGGAGCTCCTACAATGAGCAGTTCTTC. The encoded protein is CSVLRSSYNEQFF.

The chain is built from TRBV6-5 and TRBJ2-1; 10 bases line up with TRBD2. Germline CDR1 is MNHEY and CDR2 is SVGAGI. CDR3 size: 16 residues. V was pared by 4 bases and J by 3 bases, with 6 bases of the junction left unmatched. The CDR3 is CASSFVASGGYNEQFF. DNA for the CDR3: TGTGCCAGCAGTTTTGTGGCTAGCGGGGGCTACAATGAGCAGTTCTTC.

The V gene is TRBV18, the J gene TRBJ2-1, with a tentative D call TRBD2 (6 bases). This CDR3 contains 16 residues. V lost 0 bases and J 0 bases, leaving 9 bases between the germline ends. Germline V gene data show CDR1 as KGHSH and CDR2 as LQKENI. The CDR3, as DNA: TGTGCCAGCTCACCACCCCTCGGGAGCTCCTACAATGAGCAGTTCTTC. Translation: CASSPPLGSSYNEQFF.

The chain uses TRBV2 and TRBJ2-1; 8 nucleotides agree with TRBD2. Germline loops: CDR1 SNHLY, CDR2 FYNNEI. The V segment lost 2 bases and the J segment 6 bases; nucleotides outside the gene matches: 6. This CDR3 contains 15 residues. The CDR3 DNA is TGTGCCAGCAGTGAACGTAGCGGGATGCGCAATGAGCAGTTCTTC. Translating it yields CASSERSGMRNEQFF.

This chain links TRBV11-2 with TRBJ1-3; D is unresolved. CDR3 size: 14 residues. V was trimmed by 0 bases and J by 4 bases, leaving 7 bases between them. Germline CDR1 reads SGHAT; CDR2 reads FQNNGV. CDR3 sequence: CASSLETTGNTIYF. CDR3 in DNA: TGTGCCAGCAGCTTAGAGACAACGGGAAACACCATATATTTT.

The rearrangement joins TRBV28 to TRBJ2-5; D possibly corresponds to TRBD1 (5 bases). Germline CDR1 and CDR2: MDHEN and SYDVKM. The CDR3 is made up of 16 amino acids. V shed 5 bases and J shed 0 bases, with 16 bases lying between them. The CDR3 DNA is TGTGCCAGCAGTACCAGGGTAACGACCTACCAAGAGACCCAGTACTTC. Translating gives CASSTRVTTYQETQYF.

The chain recombines TRBV2 with TRBJ2-5; D uncertain. Trimming shortened V by 4 bases and J by 12 bases, and 9 bases separated the two germline ends. Germline CDR1 reads SNHLY; CDR2 reads FYNNEI. The CDR3 loop spans 10 amino acids. CDR3 DNA sequence: TGTGCCAGCAGTGCCGAGCGAGAGTACTTC. It yields the protein CASSAEREYF.

The V gene is TRBV6-1, the J gene TRBJ2-3; D is undetermined. Germline assignment: CDR1 MNHNS and CDR2 SASEGT. Trimming shortened V by 1 base and J by 7 bases, and 9 bases separated the two germline ends. The CDR3 spans 13 residues. The CDR3 DNA is TGTGCCAGCAGTGAAGTTTCTCGCAATACGCAGTATTTT. Encoded protein: CASSEVSRNTQYF.

The V and J genes are TRBV5-4 and TRBJ2-2, with TRBD2 identical over 11 bases. V trimming: 2 bases; J trimming: 4 bases; junction bases outside the gene matches: 4. Germline values: CDR1 SGHNT, CDR2 YYREEE (reference sequence). The CDR3 totals 16 residues. CDR3 DNA: TGTGCCAGCAGCTTACGACTAGCGGGATCCACCGGGGAGCTGTTTTTT. This codes for CASSLRLAGSTGELFF.

The V gene is TRBV10-3, the J gene TRBJ2-3, with TRBD2 as a possible D gene (6 bases). Looked up from germline, CDR1 is ENHRY and CDR2 is SYGVKD. Trimming cost V 7 bases and J 2 bases, with 13 bases left between them. CDR3 size: 14 residues. The CDR3 region is CAITPRGDTDTQYF. DNA of the CDR3: TGTGCCATCACCCCGCGGGGTGACACAGATACGCAGTATTTT.

The V gene is TRBV5-5, the J gene TRBJ2-5; either TRBD1 or TRBD2 may supply D (5 bases each). CDR3 size: 14 residues. Trimming took off 0 bases at V and 5 bases at J, with 11 bases between the two ends. Germline V lookup: CDR1 SGHKS, CDR2 YYEKEE (reference sequence). The DNA of the CDR3 is TGTGCCAGCAGCTTGGTTCTAGCAGGGGAGACCCAGTACTTC. Protein: CASSLVLAGETQYF. Combining the CDR3 with reference TRBV5-5 and TRBJ2-5 gives the whole variable domain DAGVTQSPTHLIKTRGQQVTLRCSPISGHKSVSWYQQVLGQGPQFIFQYYEKEERGRGNFPDRFSARQFPNYSSELNVNALLLGDSALYLCASSLVLAGETQYFGPGTRLLVL.

The chain combines TRBV6-5 with TRBJ2-5; D remains unclear. The V gene lost 2 bases and the J gene lost 2 bases, with 12 bases spanning the gap. From germline, CDR1 is MNHEY and CDR2 SVGAGI. The CDR3 loop spans 15 amino acids. The CDR3 loop reads CASSYPRVTQETQYF. The CDR3 DNA reads as TGTGCCAGCAGTTACCCGAGAGTGACGCAAGAGACCCAGTACTTC.

This chain connects TRBV7-8 to TRBJ1-5, with a possible D match to TRBD1 (6 bases). Germline CDR1 reads SGHVS; CDR2 reads FQNEAQ. V lost 1 base to trimming and J lost 4 bases, with 20 bases between them. This CDR3 has 18 amino acids. This CDR3 reads CASSLDGQKQRLNQPQHF. CDR3 DNA: TGTGCCAGCAGCTTAGATGGACAGAAACAACGTTTGAATCAGCCCCAGCATTTT.

CDR3 sequence reads: CASSIPLQEGSKKQYF. CDR3 DNA: TGTGCCAGTAGTATACCGCTCCAGGAGGGCTCCAAGAAGCAGTACTTC. V usage is TRBV19 and J usage is TRBJ2-7, with D possibly matching TRBD2 (6 bases). V gave up 2 bases and J gave up 8 bases, with 22 bases separating them. Germline V lookup: CDR1 LNHDA, CDR2 SQIVND (reference sequence). The CDR3 extends over 16 amino acids.

This clone was seen a single time. The chain is built from TRBV27 and TRBJ2-1; possibly TRBD1 for D (5 bases). This CDR3 comprises 15 residues. V was clipped by 2 bases and J by 8 bases, with 16 bases between them. Per germline, CDR1 MNHEY and CDR2 SMNVEV (reference sequence). CDR3 DNA: TGTGCCAGCAGTTTAAGATCAGGGATGGGCGATGAGCAGTTCTTC. It is translated as CASSLRSGMGDEQFF.

The rearrangement joins TRBV18 to TRBJ1-5; maybe TRBD1 (6 bases). This CDR3 is 16 amino acids long. Trimming took off 0 bases at V and 3 bases at J, with 12 bases between the two ends. Per germline, CDR1 KGHSH and CDR2 LQKENI. The CDR3 region is CASSPPGGGINQPQHF. CDR3 nucleotide sequence: TGTGCCAGCTCACCACCGGGAGGGGGGATCAATCAGCCCCAGCATTTT.

J is TRBJ1-1 and V is TRBV27, with a tentative D call TRBD1 (5 bases). V was pared by 4 bases and J by 8 bases, with 8 bases between. Per germline, CDR1 MNHEY and CDR2 SMNVEV (reference sequence). There are 11 residues in the CDR3. CDR3 DNA: TGTGCCAGCAGTTACTGGGGGGAAGCTTTCTTT. Protein sequence: CASSYWGEAFF.

This rearrangement joins TRBV6-1 to TRBJ2-5; TRBD1 or TRBD2 may be the D gene (6 bases each). This CDR3 has 14 residues. Germline CDR1 reads MNHNS; CDR2 reads SASEGT. V was shortened by 3 bases and J by 5 bases, with 13 bases between the two germline ends. The CDR3 protein is CASSEPGAGETQYF. The DNA for the CDR3 is TGTGCCAGCAGTGAGCCGGGGGCGGGGGAGACCCAGTACTTC.